Following are 19 T cell receptor beta chains from one sample sequenced in a study of blood T cell repertoires in COVID-19. TCRdb's copy holds only in-frame clones and misses some; the assay was immunoSEQ multiplex PCR. Altogether about 310,000 clones are present, 89% being singletons, with the ten largest covering around 9%. The sample was PBMCs or T cells enriched from blood (not recorded which). The receptor set was obtained from a woman aged 25 to 45 who had recovered from COVID-19.

The J gene is TRBJ2-1, the V gene TRBV5-6; no definite D call. The V gene lost 4 bases and the J gene lost 4 bases, with 18 bases spanning the gap. Germline values: CDR1 SGHDT, CDR2 YYEEEE. The CDR3 sequence is 16 residues long. The CDR3 nucleotides are TGTGCCAGCAGCCGAAGAATGGCGGTCATATACAATGAGCAGTTCTTC. Its protein product is CASSRRMAVIYNEQFF.

The gene calls are TRBV20-1 and TRBJ1-2; 9 nucleotides agree with TRBD1. The germline CDR1 and CDR2 sequences are DFQATT and SNEGSKA (reference sequence). The CDR3 spans 14 residues. The V gene end was trimmed by 3 bases and the J gene end by 5 bases; junction bases not matched to a gene: 7. The CDR3 DNA follows: TGCAGTGCTAGTGGACAAGGGACAGGGTATGGCTACACCTTC. It encodes CSASGQGTGYGYTF.

The CDR3: CASSLEGSNTGELFF. The CDR3 DNA reads TGTGCCAGCAGCTTGGAGGGTTCGAACACCGGGGAGCTGTTTTTT. This rearrangement joins TRBV3-1 (or the pseudogene TRBV3-2) to TRBJ2-2; weak D call: TRBD2 (6 bases). Germline V lookup: CDR1 LGHDT, CDR2 YNNKEL (reference sequence). This CDR3 spans 15 amino acids. The germline V and J ends were trimmed by 5 bases and 0 bases, with 10 bases remaining between them.

This clone appeared a single time. The gene calls are TRBV18 and TRBJ2-7, with TRBD1 as a possible D gene (5 bases). The germline V and J ends were trimmed by 1 base and 0 bases, with 7 bases remaining between them. CDR1 and CDR2 (germline): KGHSH, LQKENI. The CDR3 sequence is 14 residues long. For the CDR3, the DNA is TGTGCCAGCTCACCACAACAGGCCTCCTACGAGCAGTACTTC. Protein sequence: CASSPQQASYEQYF.

This clone was counted a few times. The rearrangement links TRBV20-1 to TRBJ2-5, with 8 positions matching TRBD2. The germline gives CDR1 DFQATT, CDR2 SNEGSKA (reference sequence). The length of the CDR3 is 17 residues. J gave up 1 base and V 3 bases, and 13 bases lay outside the gene matches. The CDR3 nucleotides read TGCAGTGCTAGTAGGCTCCCCCCACTAGCGGCCCAAGAGACCCAGTACTTC. Translation: CSASRLPPLAAQETQYF.

The genes are TRBV28 and TRBJ1-2, with 8 nucleotides matching TRBD1. Unmatched junction bases numbered 6, after V lost 5 bases and J lost 4 bases. There are 14 residues in the CDR3. Germline V CDR1 and CDR2: MDHEN, SYDVKM. The CDR3 sequence is CASSKTGVGYGYTF. The CDR3 DNA sequence: TGTGCCAGCAGTAAGACAGGGGTTGGCTATGGCTACACCTTC.

The rearrangement joins TRBV14 to TRBJ1-1, with 7 bases identical to TRBD1. This CDR3 spans 15 amino acids. From germline, CDR1 is SGHDN and CDR2 FVKESK. After removal of 6 bases from V and 2 bases from J, the junction contained 9 bases not matched to a gene. CDR3: CASRRTTGVNTEAFF. Written as DNA, the CDR3 is TGTGCCAGCAGAAGAACAACAGGGGTCAACACTGAAGCTTTCTTT.

This clone appeared a few times. The chain is built from TRBV5-4 and TRBJ2-1; 13 bases align to TRBD2. The CDR3 loop spans 16 amino acids. V trimming: 4 bases; J trimming: 5 bases; junction bases outside the gene matches: 6. The germline V gene has CDR1 SGHNT and CDR2 YYREEE (reference sequence). CDR3 nucleotide sequence: TGTGCCAGCAGCCGAGATGGACTAGCGGGAGACAATGAGCAGTTCTTC. It is translated as CASSRDGLAGDNEQFF.

The chain recombines TRBV5-1 with TRBJ2-7; TRBD2 aligns across 9 bases. The CDR3 sequence is 15 residues long. Germline V gene sequence: CDR1 SGHRS, CDR2 YFSETQ. The J segment lost 2 bases and the V segment lost 4 bases, leaving 7 bases of the junction unmatched. This CDR3 is CASSLTSGWAYEQYF. In DNA form, the CDR3 reads TGCGCCAGCAGCCTAACTAGCGGGTGGGCCTACGAGCAGTACTTC.

This chain connects TRBV5-1 to TRBJ2-7; 8 positions match TRBD1. The V gene end was trimmed by 4 bases and the J gene end by 3 bases; junction bases not matched to a gene: 9. There are 15 residues in the CDR3. Germline V lookup: CDR1 SGHRS, CDR2 YFSETQ. Here the CDR3 DNA reads TGCGCCAGCAGCCCGAGGACAGGGAGAGACTACGAGCAGTACTTC. Its translation is CASSPRTGRDYEQYF.

This chain links TRBV28 with TRBJ2-3; 7 bases are shared with TRBD1. J was trimmed by 2 bases and V by 5 bases; bases with no gene match: 10. This CDR3 contains 16 residues. Germline V gene sequence: CDR1 MDHEN, CDR2 SYDVKM. The CDR3 reads CASSRPGQRITDTQYF. Written as DNA, the CDR3 is TGTGCCAGCAGTCGACCGGGACAGAGAATCACAGATACGCAGTATTTT.

V is TRBV6-5 and J is TRBJ1-1; D remains ambiguous. Germline CDR1 MNHEY, CDR2 SVGAGI. Trimming left V 0 bases short and J 5 bases short, with 13 bases between. The CDR3 has 15 amino acids. CDR3 protein: CASSYSTRAGTEAFF. In nucleotides, the CDR3 is TGTGCCAGCAGTTACTCGACCCGGGCGGGGACTGAAGCTTTCTTT.

The V and J genes are TRBV19 and TRBJ2-7, with 7 bases fitting TRBD2. The CDR3 is 14 residues long. Germline V CDR1 and CDR2: LNHDA, SQIVND (reference sequence). The J segment lost 0 bases and the V segment lost 6 bases, leaving 5 bases of the junction unmatched. The CDR3 DNA is TGTGCCAGTAGCAAGCGGGACGGCTCCTACGAGCAGTACTTC. Translation: CASSKRDGSYEQYF.

The chain links TRBV5-1 to TRBJ1-1, with 7 bases that match TRBD1. This CDR3 is built from 17 residues. In germline, CDR1 is SGHRS, CDR2 YFSETQ. The trim removed 4 bases at V and 2 bases at J, leaving 14 bases unmatched. CDR3 amino acids: CASSPPRQGEDNTEAFF. The CDR3 bases are TGCGCCAGCAGCCCACCCAGACAGGGAGAAGACAACACTGAAGCTTTCTTT.

This clone was seen more than once but under ten times. The chain recombines TRBV7-2 with TRBJ2-1; 14 nucleotides agree with TRBD2. This CDR3 is built from 17 residues. Losses at the gene ends were 5 bases for V and 10 bases for J; bases not matched to a gene: 13. CDR1 is SGHTA, CDR2 FQGNSA, per germline. This CDR3 is CASSKPLGLAGGGEQFF. The CDR3 DNA follows: TGTGCCAGCAGCAAACCCCTTGGACTAGCGGGAGGTGGCGAGCAGTTCTTC.

This rearrangement joins TRBV28 to TRBJ2-7, with D perhaps TRBD2 (6 bases). CDR1 is MDHEN and CDR2 is SYDVKM in the germline V gene. The CDR3 contains 17 residues. V lost 6 bases to trimming and J lost 0 bases, with 21 bases between them. CDR3 DNA: TGTGCCAGCAGCGACCGGGTGGCGGGAACCTTCTCCTACGAGCAGTACTTC. Its translation is CASSDRVAGTFSYEQYF.

The J gene is TRBJ2-1, the V gene TRBV18; 12 bases fit TRBD2. The germline gives CDR1 KGHSH, CDR2 LQKENI. J was trimmed by 4 bases and V by 2 bases; bases with no gene match: 3. The CDR3 is 16 amino acids. The CDR3: CASSPSGTSGYNEQFF. For the CDR3, the DNA is TGTGCCAGCTCACCATCCGGGACTAGCGGGTACAATGAGCAGTTCTTC.

V gene TRBV5-1 combines with J gene TRBJ2-7, with 10 bases matching TRBD1. CDR1 and CDR2 from the germline V gene are SGHRS and YFSETQ. V lost 2 bases and J lost 6; bases outside the gene matches: 11. There are 16 residues in the CDR3. CDR3: CASSFRPGQGMGEQYF. CDR3 coding DNA: TGCGCCAGCAGCTTTAGACCGGGACAGGGGATGGGCGAGCAGTACTTC.

The chain links TRBV5-1 to TRBJ1-5; 8 bases agree with TRBD1. Trimming at V came to 5 bases and at J to 7 bases, leaving 5 bases not matched to a gene. Germline CDR1 SGHRS, CDR2 YFSETQ. The CDR3 is made up of 13 amino acids. This CDR3 is CASRDRDGQPQHF. CDR3 in DNA: TGCGCCAGCAGGGACAGGGATGGACAGCCCCAGCATTTT.